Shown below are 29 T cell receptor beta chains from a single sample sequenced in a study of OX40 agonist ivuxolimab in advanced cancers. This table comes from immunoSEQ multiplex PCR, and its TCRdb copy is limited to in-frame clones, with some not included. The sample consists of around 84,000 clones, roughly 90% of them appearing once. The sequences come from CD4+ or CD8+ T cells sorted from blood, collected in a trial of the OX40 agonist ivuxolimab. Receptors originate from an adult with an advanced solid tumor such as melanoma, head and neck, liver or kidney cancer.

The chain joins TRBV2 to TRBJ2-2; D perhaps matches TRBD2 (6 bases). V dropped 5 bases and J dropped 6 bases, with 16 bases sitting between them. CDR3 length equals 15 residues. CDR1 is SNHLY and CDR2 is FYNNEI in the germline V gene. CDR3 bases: TGTGCCAGCAGTCCGACTAGGCCCCTAGCCGGGGAGCTGTTTTTT. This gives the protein CASSPTRPLAGELFF.

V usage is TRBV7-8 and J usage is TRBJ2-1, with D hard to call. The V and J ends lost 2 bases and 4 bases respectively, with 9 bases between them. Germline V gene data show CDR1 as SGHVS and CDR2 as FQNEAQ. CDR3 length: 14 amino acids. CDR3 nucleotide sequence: TGTGCCAGCAGCTTACTGATCCGTTACAATGAGCAGTTCTTC. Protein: CASSLLIRYNEQFF.

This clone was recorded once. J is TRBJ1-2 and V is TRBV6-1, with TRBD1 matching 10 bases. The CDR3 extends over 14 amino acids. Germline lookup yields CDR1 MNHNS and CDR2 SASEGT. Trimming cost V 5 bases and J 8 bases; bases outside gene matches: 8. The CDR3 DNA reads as TGTGCCAGCAGTCGCAGCGACAGGGGGCAAGGCTACACCTTC. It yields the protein CASSRSDRGQGYTF.

The CDR3 DNA is TGTGCCAGCAGCTCATGGACCCAGGGGGCGAATGGCTACACCTTC. Amino acids: CASSSWTQGANGYTF. V and J are TRBV7-6 and TRBJ1-2, with 8 positions matching TRBD1. CDR3 length equals 15 residues. The germline gives CDR1 SGHVS, CDR2 FNYEAQ. V lost 4 bases, J lost 6 bases, and 10 bases stayed unmatched.

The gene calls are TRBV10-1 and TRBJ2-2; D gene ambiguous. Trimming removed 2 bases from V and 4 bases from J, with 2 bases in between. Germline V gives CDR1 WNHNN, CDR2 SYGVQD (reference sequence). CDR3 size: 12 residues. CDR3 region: CASSEVTGELFF. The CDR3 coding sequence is TGCGCCAGCAGTGAGGTCACCGGGGAGCTGTTTTTT.

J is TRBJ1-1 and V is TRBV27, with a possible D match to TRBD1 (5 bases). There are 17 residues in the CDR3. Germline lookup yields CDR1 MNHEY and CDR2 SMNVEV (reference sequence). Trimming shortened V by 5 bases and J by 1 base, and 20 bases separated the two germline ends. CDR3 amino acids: CASSPQAGMGRNTEAFF. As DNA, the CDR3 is TGTGCCAGCAGTCCCCAGGCAGGGATGGGTCGGAACACTGAAGCTTTCTTT.

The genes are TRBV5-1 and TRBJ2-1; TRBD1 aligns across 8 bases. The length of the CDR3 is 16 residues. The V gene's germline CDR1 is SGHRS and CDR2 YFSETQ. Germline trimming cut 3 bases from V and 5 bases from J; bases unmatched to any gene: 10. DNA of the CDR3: TGCGCCAGCAGCTCCGGACAGGGAAGACCACACAATGAGCAGTTCTTC. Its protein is CASSSGQGRPHNEQFF.

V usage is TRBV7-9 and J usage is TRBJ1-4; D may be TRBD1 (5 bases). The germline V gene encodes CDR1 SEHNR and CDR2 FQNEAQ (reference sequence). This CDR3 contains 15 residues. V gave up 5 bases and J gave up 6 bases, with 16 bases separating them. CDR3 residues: CASSLGERAHEKLFF. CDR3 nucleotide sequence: TGTGCCAGCAGCCTAGGGGAGCGCGCCCATGAAAAACTGTTTTTT.

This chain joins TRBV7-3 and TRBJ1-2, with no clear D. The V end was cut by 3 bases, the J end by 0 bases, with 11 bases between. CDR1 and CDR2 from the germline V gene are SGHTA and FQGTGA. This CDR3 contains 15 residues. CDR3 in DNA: TGTGCCAGCAGCTTTGGCGTCGGACCTAACTATGGCTACACCTTC. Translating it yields CASSFGVGPNYGYTF. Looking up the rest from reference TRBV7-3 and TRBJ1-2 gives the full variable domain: GAGVSQTPSNKVTEKGKYVELRCDPISGHTALYWYRQSLGQGPEFLIYFQGTGAADDSGLPNDRFFAVRPEGSVSTLKIQRTERGDSAVYLCASSFGVGPNYGYTFGSGTRLTVV.

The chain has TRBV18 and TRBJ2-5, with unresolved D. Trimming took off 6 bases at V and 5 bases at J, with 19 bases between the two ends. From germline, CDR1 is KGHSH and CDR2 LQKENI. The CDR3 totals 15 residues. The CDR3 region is CASSADSHGVETQYF. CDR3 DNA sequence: TGTGCCAGCTCGGCCGATTCTCATGGGGTGGAGACCCAGTACTTC.

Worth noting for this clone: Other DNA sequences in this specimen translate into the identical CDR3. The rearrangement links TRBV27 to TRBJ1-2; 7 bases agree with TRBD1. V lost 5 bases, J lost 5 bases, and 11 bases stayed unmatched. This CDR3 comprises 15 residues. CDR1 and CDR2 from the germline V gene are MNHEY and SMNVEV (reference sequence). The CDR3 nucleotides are TGTGCCAGCAGTCTCAGGGGGTCGGAGGTGTATGGCTACACCTTC. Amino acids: CASSLRGSEVYGYTF.

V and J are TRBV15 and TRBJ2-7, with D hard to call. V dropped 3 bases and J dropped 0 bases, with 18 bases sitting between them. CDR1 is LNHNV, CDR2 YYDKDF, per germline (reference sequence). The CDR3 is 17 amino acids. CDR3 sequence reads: CATSRKLTEDRSYEQYF. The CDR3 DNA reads TGTGCCACCAGCAGGAAGCTTACAGAGGATCGCTCCTACGAGCAGTACTTC. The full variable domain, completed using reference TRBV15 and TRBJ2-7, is DAMVIQNPRYQVTQFGKPVTLSCSQTLNHNVMYWYQQKSSQAPKLLFHYYDKDFNNEADTPDNFQSRRPNTSFCFLDIRSPGLGDTAMYLCATSRKLTEDRSYEQYFGPGTRLTVT.

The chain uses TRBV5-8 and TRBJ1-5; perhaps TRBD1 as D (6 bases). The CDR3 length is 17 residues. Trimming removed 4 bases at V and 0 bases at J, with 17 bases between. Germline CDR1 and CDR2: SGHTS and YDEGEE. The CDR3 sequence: CASSVGGGHYSNQPQHF. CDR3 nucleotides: TGTGCCAGCAGCGTGGGTGGGGGGCACTATAGCAATCAGCCCCAGCATTTT.

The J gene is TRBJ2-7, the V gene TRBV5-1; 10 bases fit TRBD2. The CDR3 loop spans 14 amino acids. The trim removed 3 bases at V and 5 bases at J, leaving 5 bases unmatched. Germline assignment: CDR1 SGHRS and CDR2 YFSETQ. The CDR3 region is CASSSLAGVHEQYF. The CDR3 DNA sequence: TGCGCCAGCAGCTCCCTAGCGGGAGTTCACGAGCAGTACTTC.

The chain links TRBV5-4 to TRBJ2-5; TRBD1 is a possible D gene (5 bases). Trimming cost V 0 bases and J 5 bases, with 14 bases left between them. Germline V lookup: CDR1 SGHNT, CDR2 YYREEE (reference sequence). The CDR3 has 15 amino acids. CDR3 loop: CASSLAPGSGETQYF. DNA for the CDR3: TGTGCCAGCAGCTTGGCGCCAGGGTCCGGGGAGACCCAGTACTTC.

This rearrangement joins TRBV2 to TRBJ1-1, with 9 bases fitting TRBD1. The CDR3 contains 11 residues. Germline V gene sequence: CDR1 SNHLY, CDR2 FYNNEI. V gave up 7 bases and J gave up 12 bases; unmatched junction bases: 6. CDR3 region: CASNQDRGTFF. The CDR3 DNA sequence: TGTGCCAGCAACCAGGACAGGGGTACTTTCTTT.

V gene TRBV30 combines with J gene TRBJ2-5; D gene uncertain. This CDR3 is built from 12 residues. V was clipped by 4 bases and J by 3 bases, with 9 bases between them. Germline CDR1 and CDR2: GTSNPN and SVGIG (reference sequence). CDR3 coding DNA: TGTGCCTGGACGAAGTCTGAAGAGACCCAGTACTTC. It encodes CAWTKSEETQYF.

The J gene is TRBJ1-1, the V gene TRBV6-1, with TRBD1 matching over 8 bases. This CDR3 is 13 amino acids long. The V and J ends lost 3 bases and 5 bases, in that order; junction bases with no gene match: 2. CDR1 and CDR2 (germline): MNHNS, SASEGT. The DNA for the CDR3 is TGTGCCAGCAGTGAGAACAGGGGGACTGAAGCTTTCTTT. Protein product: CASSENRGTEAFF.

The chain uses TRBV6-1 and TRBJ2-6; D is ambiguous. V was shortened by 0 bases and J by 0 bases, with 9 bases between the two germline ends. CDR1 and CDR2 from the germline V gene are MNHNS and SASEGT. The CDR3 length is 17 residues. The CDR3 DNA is TGTGCCAGCAGTGAAGCCCACCGTAGCTCTGGGGCCAACGTCCTGACTTTC. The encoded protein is CASSEAHRSSGANVLTF.

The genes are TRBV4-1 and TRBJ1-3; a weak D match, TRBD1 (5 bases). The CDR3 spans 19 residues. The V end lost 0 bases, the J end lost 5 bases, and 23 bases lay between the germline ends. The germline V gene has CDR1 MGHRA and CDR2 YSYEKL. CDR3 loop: CASSQEILPGGGVRNTIYF. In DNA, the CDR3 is TGCGCCAGCAGCCAAGAAATATTACCGGGAGGAGGGGTAAGAAACACCATATATTTT.

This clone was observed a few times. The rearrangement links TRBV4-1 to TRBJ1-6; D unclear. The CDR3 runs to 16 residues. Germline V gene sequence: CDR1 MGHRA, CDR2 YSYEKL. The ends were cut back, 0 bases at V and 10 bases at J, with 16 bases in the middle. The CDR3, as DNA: TGCGCCAGCAGCCAAGATCCCATACTCACACTATCACCCCTCCACTTT. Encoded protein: CASSQDPILTLSPLHF.

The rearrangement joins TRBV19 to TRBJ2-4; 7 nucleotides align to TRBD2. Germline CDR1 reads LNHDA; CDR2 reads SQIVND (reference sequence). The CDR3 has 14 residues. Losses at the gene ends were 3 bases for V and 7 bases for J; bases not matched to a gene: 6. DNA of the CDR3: TGTGCCAGTAGTATTAGGCGGGGGATGAACATTCAGTACTTC. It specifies CASSIRRGMNIQYF.

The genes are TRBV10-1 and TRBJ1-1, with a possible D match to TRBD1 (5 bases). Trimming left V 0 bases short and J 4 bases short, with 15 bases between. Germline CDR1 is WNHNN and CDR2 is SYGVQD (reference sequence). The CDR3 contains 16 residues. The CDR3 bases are TGCGCCAGCAGTGAGTCTGTGGGCAACGGGGGCACTGAAGCTTTCTTT. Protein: CASSESVGNGGTEAFF.

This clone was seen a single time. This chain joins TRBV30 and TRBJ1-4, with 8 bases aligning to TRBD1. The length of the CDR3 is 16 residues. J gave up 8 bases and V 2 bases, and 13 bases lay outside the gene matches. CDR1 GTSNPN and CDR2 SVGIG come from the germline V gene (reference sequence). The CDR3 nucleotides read TGTGCCTGGAGTACCCGGGACAGGTCCCAGGGGGAAAAACTGTTTTTT. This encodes CAWSTRDRSQGEKLFF.

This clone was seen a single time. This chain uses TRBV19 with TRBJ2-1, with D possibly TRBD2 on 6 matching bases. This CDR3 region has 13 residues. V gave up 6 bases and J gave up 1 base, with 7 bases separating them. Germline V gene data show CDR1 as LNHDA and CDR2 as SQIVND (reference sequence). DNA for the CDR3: TGTGCCAGTAGACGGGGGTCCTACAATGAGCAGTTCTTC. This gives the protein CASRRGSYNEQFF.

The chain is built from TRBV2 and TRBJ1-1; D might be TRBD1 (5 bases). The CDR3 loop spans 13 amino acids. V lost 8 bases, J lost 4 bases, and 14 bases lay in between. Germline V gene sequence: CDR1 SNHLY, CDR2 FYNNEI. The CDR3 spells CASPNPGTTEAFF. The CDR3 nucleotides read TGTGCCAGCCCGAACCCAGGGACCACTGAAGCTTTCTTT.

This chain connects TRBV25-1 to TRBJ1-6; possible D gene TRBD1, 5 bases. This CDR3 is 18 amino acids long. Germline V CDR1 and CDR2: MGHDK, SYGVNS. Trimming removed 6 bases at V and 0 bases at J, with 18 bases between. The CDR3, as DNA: TGTGCCAGCAGCCCCACCCCCGGGGGTAGCTCCTATAATTCACCCCTCCACTTT. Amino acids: CASSPTPGGSSYNSPLHF.

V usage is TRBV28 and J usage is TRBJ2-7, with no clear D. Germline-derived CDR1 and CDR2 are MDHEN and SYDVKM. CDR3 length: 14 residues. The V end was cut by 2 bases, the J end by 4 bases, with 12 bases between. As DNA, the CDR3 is TGTGCCAGCAGTTTAACGGGTCGTCTATACGAGCAGTACTTC. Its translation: CASSLTGRLYEQYF.

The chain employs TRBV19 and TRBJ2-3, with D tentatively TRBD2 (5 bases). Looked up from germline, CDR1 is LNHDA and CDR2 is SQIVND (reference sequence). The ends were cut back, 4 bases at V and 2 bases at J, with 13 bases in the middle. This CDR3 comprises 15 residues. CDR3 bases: TGTGCCAGTAGTAGAAACACGGGAAACACAGATACGCAGTATTTT. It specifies CASSRNTGNTDTQYF.